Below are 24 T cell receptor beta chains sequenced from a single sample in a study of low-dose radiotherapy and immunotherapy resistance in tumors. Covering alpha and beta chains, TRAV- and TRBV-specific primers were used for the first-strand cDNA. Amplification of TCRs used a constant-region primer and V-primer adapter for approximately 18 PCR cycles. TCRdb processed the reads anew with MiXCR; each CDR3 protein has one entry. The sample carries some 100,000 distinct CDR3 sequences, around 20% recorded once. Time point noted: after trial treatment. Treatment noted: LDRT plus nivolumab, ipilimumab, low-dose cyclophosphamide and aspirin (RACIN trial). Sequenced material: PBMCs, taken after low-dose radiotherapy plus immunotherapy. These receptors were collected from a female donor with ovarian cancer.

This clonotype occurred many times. The CDR3 DNA is TGTGCCAGCAGACCCGGAGGGGGGGGGGCGCAGGGGGATGAGCAGTTCTTC. The encoded protein is CASRPGGGGAQGDEQFF. The chain uses TRBV2 and TRBJ2-1; D possibly uses TRBD1 or TRBD2 (7 bases each). The CDR3 covers 17 residues. V was trimmed by 6 bases and J by 8 bases, leaving 26 bases between them. CDR1 is SNHLY, CDR2 FYNNEI, per germline.

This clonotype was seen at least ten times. The CDR3 reads CASRILANTGELFF. DNA for the CDR3: TGTGCCAGCAGAATACTAGCGAACACCGGGGAGCTGTTTTTT. V and J are TRBV7-8 and TRBJ2-2; TRBD2 is a possible D gene (5 bases). CDR1 and CDR2 (germline): SGHVS, FQNEAQ. The V end lost 6 bases, the J end lost 0 bases, and 8 bases lay between the germline ends. The CDR3 is made up of 14 amino acids.

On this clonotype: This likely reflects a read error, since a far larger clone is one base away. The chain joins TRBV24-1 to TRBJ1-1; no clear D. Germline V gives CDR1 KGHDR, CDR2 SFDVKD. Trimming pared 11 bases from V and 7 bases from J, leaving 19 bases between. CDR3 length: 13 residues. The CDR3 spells CASSVNWEVEAFF. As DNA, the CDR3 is TGTGCCAGCAGCGTCAACTGGGAGGTTGAAGCTTTCTTT.

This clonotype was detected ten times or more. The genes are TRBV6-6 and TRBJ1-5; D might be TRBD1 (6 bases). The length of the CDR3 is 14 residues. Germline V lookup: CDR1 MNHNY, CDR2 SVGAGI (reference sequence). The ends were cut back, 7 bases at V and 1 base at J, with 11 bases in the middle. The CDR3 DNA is TGTGCCAGCACCTGGGGACAAAGCAATCAGCCCCAGCATTTT. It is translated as CASTWGQSNQPQHF.

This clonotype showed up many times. CDR3 bases: TGTGCCAGCAGCCAAGATTTTCAGGGGGCATATCCCCAGCATTTT. Amino acid sequence: CASSQDFQGAYPQHF. This chain links TRBV4-2 with TRBJ1-5; 8 nucleotides match TRBD1. CDR3 length equals 15 residues. V shed 0 bases, J shed 10 bases, and the junction held 8 bases outside the gene matches. Per the germline V gene, CDR1 is LGHNA and CDR2 is YNFKEQ.

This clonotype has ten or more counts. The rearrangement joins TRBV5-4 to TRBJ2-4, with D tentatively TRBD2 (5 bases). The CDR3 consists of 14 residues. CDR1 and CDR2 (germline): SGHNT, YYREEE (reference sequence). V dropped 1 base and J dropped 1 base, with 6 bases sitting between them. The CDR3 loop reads CASSLRGAKNIQYF. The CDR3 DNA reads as TGTGCCAGCAGCTTGCGAGGGGCCAAAAACATTCAGTACTTC. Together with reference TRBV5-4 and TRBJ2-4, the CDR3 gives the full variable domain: ETGVTQSPTHLIKTRGQQVTLRCSSQSGHNTVSWYQQALGQGPQFIFQYYREEENGRGNFPPRFSGLQFPNYSSELNVNALELDDSALYLCASSLRGAKNIQYFGAGTRLSVL.

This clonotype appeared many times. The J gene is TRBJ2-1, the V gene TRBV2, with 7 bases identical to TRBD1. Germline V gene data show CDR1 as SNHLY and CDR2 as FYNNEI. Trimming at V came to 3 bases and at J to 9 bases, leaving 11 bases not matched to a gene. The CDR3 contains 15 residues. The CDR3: CASSEGQTTTTEQFF. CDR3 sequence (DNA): TGTGCCAGCAGTGAGGGACAGACCACTACAACTGAGCAGTTCTTC.

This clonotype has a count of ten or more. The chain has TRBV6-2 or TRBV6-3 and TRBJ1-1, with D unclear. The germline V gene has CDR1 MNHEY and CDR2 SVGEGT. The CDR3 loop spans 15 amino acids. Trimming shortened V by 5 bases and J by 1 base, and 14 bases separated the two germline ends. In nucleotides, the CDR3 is TGTGCCAGCAGTCTGACCCCGGTGGGGAACACTGAAGCTTTCTTT. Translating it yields CASSLTPVGNTEAFF.

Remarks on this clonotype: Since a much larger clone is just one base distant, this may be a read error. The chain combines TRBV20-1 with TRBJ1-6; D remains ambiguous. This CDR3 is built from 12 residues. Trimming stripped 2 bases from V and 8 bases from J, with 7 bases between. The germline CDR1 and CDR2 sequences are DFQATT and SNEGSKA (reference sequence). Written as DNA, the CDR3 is TGCAGTGCTAGACAGCGGGATTCACCCCTCCACTTT. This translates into CSARQRDSPLHF.

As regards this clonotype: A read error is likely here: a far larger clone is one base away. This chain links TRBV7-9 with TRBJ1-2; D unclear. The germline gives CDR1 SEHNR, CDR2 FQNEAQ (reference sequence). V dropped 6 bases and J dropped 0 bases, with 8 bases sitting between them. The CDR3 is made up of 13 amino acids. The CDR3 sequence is CASSQRPNYGYTF. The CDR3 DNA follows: TGTGCCAGCAGTCAGAGACCTAACTATGGCTACACCTTC.

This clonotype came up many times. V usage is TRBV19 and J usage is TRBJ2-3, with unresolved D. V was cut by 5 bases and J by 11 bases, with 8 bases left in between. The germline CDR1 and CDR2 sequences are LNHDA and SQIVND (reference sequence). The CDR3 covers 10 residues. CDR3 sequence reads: CASSSGKQYF. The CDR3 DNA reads TGTGCCAGTAGTTCCGGAAAGCAGTATTTT.

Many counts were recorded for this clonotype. CDR3 sequence (DNA): TGTGCCAGCAGCAGAGGAGGTGGCGGGGAGCTGTTTTTT. The encoded protein is CASSRGGGGELFF. V is TRBV7-2 and J is TRBJ2-2, with D tentatively TRBD2 (5 bases). There are 13 residues in the CDR3. V was shortened by 5 bases and J by 7 bases, with 11 bases between the two germline ends. CDR1 and CDR2 from the germline V gene are SGHTA and FQGNSA.

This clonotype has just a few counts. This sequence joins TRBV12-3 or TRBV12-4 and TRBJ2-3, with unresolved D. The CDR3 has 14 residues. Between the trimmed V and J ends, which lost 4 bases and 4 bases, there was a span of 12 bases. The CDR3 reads CASSSATIADTQYF. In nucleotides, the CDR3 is TGTGCCAGCAGTTCCGCTACTATAGCAGATACGCAGTATTTT.

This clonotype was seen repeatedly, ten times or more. CDR3 sequence reads: CASSQDYGGGAKNIQYF. The CDR3 DNA follows: TGCGCCAGCAGCCAAGATTACGGCGGGGGAGCCAAAAACATTCAGTACTTC. The rearrangement links TRBV4-1 to TRBJ2-4, with 7 bases that match TRBD2. The junction had 5 bases not matched to a gene; V was cut back by 0 bases and J by 0 bases. Germline V gene data show CDR1 as MGHRA and CDR2 as YSYEKL. The CDR3 totals 17 residues.

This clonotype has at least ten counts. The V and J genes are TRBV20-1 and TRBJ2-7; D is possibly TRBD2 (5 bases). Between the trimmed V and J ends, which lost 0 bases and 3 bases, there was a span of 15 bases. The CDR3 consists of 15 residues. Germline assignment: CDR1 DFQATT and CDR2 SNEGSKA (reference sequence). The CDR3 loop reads CSARDPRGVVYEQYF. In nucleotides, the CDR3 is TGCAGTGCTAGAGATCCCCGGGGAGTGGTCTACGAGCAGTACTTC.

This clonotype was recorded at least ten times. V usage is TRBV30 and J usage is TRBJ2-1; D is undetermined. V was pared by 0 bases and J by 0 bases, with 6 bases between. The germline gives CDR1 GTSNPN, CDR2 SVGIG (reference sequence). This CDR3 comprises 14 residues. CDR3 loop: CAWSVSVSYNEQFF. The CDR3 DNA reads TGTGCCTGGAGTGTCTCCGTCTCCTACAATGAGCAGTTCTTC.

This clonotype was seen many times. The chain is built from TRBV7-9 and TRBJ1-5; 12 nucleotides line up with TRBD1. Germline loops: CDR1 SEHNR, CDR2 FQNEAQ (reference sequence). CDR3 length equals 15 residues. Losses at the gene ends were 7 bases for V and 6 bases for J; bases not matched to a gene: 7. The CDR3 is CASTPGTGGSQPQHF. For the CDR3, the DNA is TGTGCCAGCACCCCCGGGACAGGGGGCAGTCAGCCCCAGCATTTT. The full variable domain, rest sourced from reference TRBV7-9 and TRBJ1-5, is DTGVSQNPRHKITKRGQNVTFRCDPISEHNRLYWYRQTLGQGPEFLTYFQNEAQLEKSRLLSDRFSAERPKGSFSTLEIQRTEQGDSAMYLCASTPGTGGSQPQHFGDGTRLSIL.

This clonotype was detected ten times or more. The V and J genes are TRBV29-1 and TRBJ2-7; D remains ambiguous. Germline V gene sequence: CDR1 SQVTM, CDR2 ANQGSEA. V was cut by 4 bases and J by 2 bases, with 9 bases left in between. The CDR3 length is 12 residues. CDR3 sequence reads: CSVASPAYEQYF. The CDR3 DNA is TGCAGCGTTGCTTCACCAGCCTACGAGCAGTACTTC.

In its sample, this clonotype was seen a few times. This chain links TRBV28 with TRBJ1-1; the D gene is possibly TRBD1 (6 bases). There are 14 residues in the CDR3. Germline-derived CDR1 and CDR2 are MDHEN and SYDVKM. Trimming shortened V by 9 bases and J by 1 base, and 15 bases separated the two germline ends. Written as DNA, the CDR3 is TGTGCCAGTAAGGGGGGGGCGGAGAACACTGAAGCTTTCTTT. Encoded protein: CASKGGAENTEAFF.

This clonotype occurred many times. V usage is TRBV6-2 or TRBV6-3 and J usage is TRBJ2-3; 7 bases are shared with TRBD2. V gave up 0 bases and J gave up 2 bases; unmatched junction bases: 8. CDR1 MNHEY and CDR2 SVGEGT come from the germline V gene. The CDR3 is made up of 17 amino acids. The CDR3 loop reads CASSYSRTRGLTDTQYF. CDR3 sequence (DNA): TGTGCCAGCAGTTACTCGAGGACTAGAGGTCTCACAGATACGCAGTATTTT.

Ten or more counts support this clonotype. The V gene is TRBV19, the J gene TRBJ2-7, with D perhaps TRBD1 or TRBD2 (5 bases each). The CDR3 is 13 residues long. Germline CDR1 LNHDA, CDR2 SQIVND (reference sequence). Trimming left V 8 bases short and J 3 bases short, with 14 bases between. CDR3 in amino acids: CASSPGRFYEQYF. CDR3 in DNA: TGTGCCAGTTCACCGGGACGCTTCTACGAGCAGTACTTC.

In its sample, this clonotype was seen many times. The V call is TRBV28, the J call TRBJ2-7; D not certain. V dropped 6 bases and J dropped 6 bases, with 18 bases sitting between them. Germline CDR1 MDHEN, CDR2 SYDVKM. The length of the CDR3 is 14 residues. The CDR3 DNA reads TGTGCCAGCAGCGTGGTGTCTAAGGGAAGCGAGCAGTACTTC. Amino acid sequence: CASSVVSKGSEQYF.

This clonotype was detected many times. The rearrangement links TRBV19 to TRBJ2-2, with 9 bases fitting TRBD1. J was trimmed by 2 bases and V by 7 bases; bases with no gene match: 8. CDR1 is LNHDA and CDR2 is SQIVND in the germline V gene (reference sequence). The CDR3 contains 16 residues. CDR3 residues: CASIRTGGANTGELFF. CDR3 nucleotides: TGTGCCAGTATCCGAACAGGGGGCGCAAACACCGGGGAGCTGTTTTTT.

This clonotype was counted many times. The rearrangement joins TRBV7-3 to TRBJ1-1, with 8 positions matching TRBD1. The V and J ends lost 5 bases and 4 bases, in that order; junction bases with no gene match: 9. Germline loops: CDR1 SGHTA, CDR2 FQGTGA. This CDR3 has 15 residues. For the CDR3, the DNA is TGTGCCAGCAGCCCATCAGGGGGCCTGGCCACTGAAGCTTTCTTT. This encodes CASSPSGGLATEAFF.